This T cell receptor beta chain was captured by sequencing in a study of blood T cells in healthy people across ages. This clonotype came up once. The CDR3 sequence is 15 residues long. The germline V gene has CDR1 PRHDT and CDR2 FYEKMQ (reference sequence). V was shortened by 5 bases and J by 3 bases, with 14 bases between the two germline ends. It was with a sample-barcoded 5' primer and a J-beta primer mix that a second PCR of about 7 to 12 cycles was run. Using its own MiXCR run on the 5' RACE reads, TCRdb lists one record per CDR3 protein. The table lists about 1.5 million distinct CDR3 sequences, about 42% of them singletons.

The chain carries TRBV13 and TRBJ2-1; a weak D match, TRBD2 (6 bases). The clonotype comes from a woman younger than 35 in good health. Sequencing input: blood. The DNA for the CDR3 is TGTGCCAGCAGCCCAGCGCGGGGAAACTACAATGAGCAGTTCTTC. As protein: CASSPARGNYNEQFF.